The entry below describes one T cell receptor beta chain. With V trimmed by 7 bases and J by 0 bases, 5 bases remained unmatched. CDR3 size: 14 residues. Germline CDR1 is MNHEY and CDR2 is SVGAGI. This specimen belongs to a study of blood T cell repertoires in COVID-19. Data came from immunoSEQ multiplex PCR; TCRdb stores just in-frame clones and leaves some out. This repertoire shows 100,000 to 120,000 clones, 81% found once; its top ten account for 1.5% to 1.7%. This rearrangement joins TRBV6-5 to TRBJ1-2; 7 bases agree with TRBD1. The material sequenced was peripheral blood. This TCR came from a man over 45 with acute or convalescent COVID-19. The CDR3 region is CASTRQGANYGYTF. The CDR3 DNA follows: TGTGCCAGCACAAGACAGGGAGCTAACTATGGCTACACCTTC.